Listed below are T cell receptor beta chains from one sample, sequenced in a study of lymphopenia after photon versus proton radiotherapy. The protocol was immunoSEQ multiplex PCR, while the TCRdb copy is restricted to in-frame clones and leaves out a portion. The sample consists of about 160,000 clones, about 85% of them appearing once. The sequencing here drew on peripheral blood, taken from a patient treated with photon-based radiotherapy. The source is a man aged 45 to 65 with gastric cancer. Each CDR3 is given with its conserved first and last residue. The D gene is left open where the match is weak. Some rows have no size entry. The others give once, few or many, or a class for an expanded clone.

V	J	D	size	CDR3	DNA
TRBV28	TRBJ2-1	TRBD2	NA	CASTLSSGGYYNEQFF	TGTGCCAGCACTTTATCGAGCGGGGGATACTACAATGAGCAGTTCTTC
TRBV15	TRBJ2-1	NA	NA	CATSSRGNEQFF	TGTGCCACCAGCAGCAGGGGCAATGAGCAGTTCTTC
TRBV23-1	TRBJ2-7	NA	NA	CASSRPSIREFYEQYF	TGCGCCAGCAGTCGTCCCTCAATCAGGGAGTTCTACGAGCAGTACTTC
TRBV7-6	TRBJ1-3	TRBD1	once	CASSPRQGAGNTIYF	TGTGCCAGCAGCCCTAGACAGGGGGCAGGAAACACCATATATTTT
TRBV21-1	TRBJ2-2	NA	few	CASSKRRIPWTGELFF	TGTGCCAGCAGCAAACGGAGAATACCGTGGACCGGGGAGCTGTTTTTT
TRBV5-1	TRBJ1-3	NA	NA	CASSLAGNTIYF	TGCGCCAGCAGCTTGGCCGGAAACACCATATATTTT
TRBV13	TRBJ2-1	TRBD2	once	CASSLRGTSGNNEQFF	TGTGCCAGCAGCTTAAGGGGGACTAGCGGGAACAATGAGCAGTTCTTC
TRBV19	TRBJ2-1	NA	NA	CASSIGATYNEQFF	TGTGCCAGTAGTATAGGGGCGACCTACAATGAGCAGTTCTTC
TRBV5-4	TRBJ2-2	NA	NA	CASSLKENTGELFF	TGTGCCAGCAGCTTGAAGGAGAACACCGGGGAGCTGTTTTTT
TRBV18	TRBJ1-1	TRBD1	NA	CASSPGQVVTEAFF	TGTGCCAGCTCCCCCGGACAGGTGGTGACTGAAGCTTTCTTT
TRBV14	TRBJ2-7	NA	NA	CASSHGYEQYF	TGTGCCAGCAGCCATGGCTACGAGCAGTACTTC
TRBV5-5	TRBJ2-7	NA	NA	CASSRDPGAEQYF	TGTGCCAGCAGCCGCGACCCGGGCGCCGAGCAGTACTTC
TRBV7-9	TRBJ2-6	NA	NA	CASSLGGTGANVLTF	TGTGCCAGCAGCTTAGGAGGGACTGGGGCCAACGTCCTGACTTTC
TRBV23-1	TRBJ1-1	TRBD1	NA	CASSQSEAGGRTEAFF	TGCGCCAGCAGTCAATCTGAGGCAGGGGGCCGGACTGAAGCTTTCTTT
TRBV29-1	TRBJ2-3	NA	NA	CSVDTDTQYF	TGCAGCGTGGACACAGATACGCAGTATTTT
TRBV9	TRBJ2-3	NA	NA	CASSVGRGPSTDTQYF	TGTGCCAGCAGCGTAGGCCGGGGACCCAGCACAGATACGCAGTATTTT
TRBV7-2	TRBJ1-4	NA	NA	CASSLARGPLEKLFF	TGTGCCAGCAGCTTAGCGCGGGGGCCTCTTGAAAAACTGTTTTTT
TRBV2	TRBJ1-5	NA	NA	CASRPRGASNQPQHF	TGTGCCAGCAGGCCCCGGGGGGCGAGTAATCAGCCCCAGCATTTT
TRBV19	TRBJ2-6	TRBD1	NA	CASSKGDRGLSGANVLTF	TGTGCCAGTAGTAAGGGGGACAGGGGCCTCTCTGGGGCCAACGTCCTGACTTTC
TRBV2	TRBJ2-5	TRBD1	NA	CASHRGHMETQYF	TGTGCCAGCCACAGGGGGCACATGGAGACCCAGTACTTC
TRBV11-2	TRBJ2-3	TRBD2	NA	CASRGPLGRATDTQYF	TGTGCCAGCAGGGGACCTTTGGGGAGGGCCACAGATACGCAGTATTTT
TRBV19	TRBJ1-5	NA	NA	CASSSTGTNQPQHF	TGTGCCAGTAGTTCCACAGGGACAAATCAGCCCCAGCATTTT
TRBV18	TRBJ2-1	NA	NA	CASSPQDSLSSYNEQFF	TGTGCCAGCTCACCACAGGACAGCCTTAGCTCCTACAATGAGCAGTTCTTC
TRBV6-5	TRBJ2-3	NA	NA	CASSSALTDTQYF	TGTGCCAGCAGCTCCGCGCTGACAGATACGCAGTATTTT
TRBV19	TRBJ2-1	TRBD2	NA	CASRGLAGTAEQFF	TGTGCCAGTAGAGGTCTAGCGGGAACGGCTGAGCAGTTCTTC
TRBV29-1	TRBJ1-2	TRBD1	NA	CTASSGGGYTF	TGCACCGCCTCTTCAGGGGGTGGCTACACCTTC
TRBV5-6	TRBJ2-3	NA	NA	CASRRSSTDTQYF	TGTGCCAGCAGGAGGTCTAGCACAGATACGCAGTATTTT
TRBV6-5	TRBJ1-2	NA	NA	CASSYEQGSGYTF	TGTGCCAGCAGTTATGAACAGGGCTCGGGCTACACCTTC
TRBV7-6	TRBJ2-3	NA	once	CASSLGRGVESDTQYF	TGTGCCAGCAGCTTAGGCCGAGGGGTAGAGTCAGATACGCAGTATTTT
TRBV30	TRBJ2-3	TRBD2	NA	CAWSSGTSTDTQYF	TGTGCCTGGTCTAGCGGGACTAGCACAGATACGCAGTATTTT
TRBV15	TRBJ1-2	TRBD1	NA	CATSTGQGAYGYTF	TGTGCCACCAGTACCGGACAGGGCGCCTATGGCTACACCTTC
TRBV2	TRBJ2-7	NA	NA	CASSAGTLQVEQYF	TGTGCCAGCAGCGCCGGGACCCTTCAGGTCGAGCAGTACTTC
TRBV9	TRBJ2-1	NA	NA	CASSVEGEQFF	TGTGCCAGCAGCGTGGAGGGTGAGCAGTTCTTC
TRBV15	TRBJ2-3	TRBD2	many	CATSRDLAGGADTQYF	TGTGCCACCAGCAGAGATCTTGCGGGAGGGGCAGATACGCAGTATTTT
TRBV2	TRBJ1-2	NA	NA	CAGKGRLLTNYGYTF	TGTGCCGGGAAGGGACGGCTACTTACTAACTATGGCTACACCTTC
TRBV5-4	TRBJ2-5	NA	NA	CASSLDRGTVETQYF	TGTGCCAGCAGCTTGGATAGGGGTACGGTCGAGACCCAGTACTTC
TRBV7-9	TRBJ2-3	NA	NA	CASSLYWGPVIHQADTQYF	TGTGCCAGCAGCTTATATTGGGGTCCAGTAATCCACCAGGCAGATACGCAGTATTTT
TRBV28	TRBJ2-5	TRBD1	NA	CASRATGTETQYF	TGTGCCAGCAGGGCGACAGGGACCGAGACCCAGTACTTC
TRBV25-1	TRBJ1-5	NA	NA	CASSSGVDQPQHF	TGTGCCAGCAGTTCGGGGGTCGATCAGCCCCAGCATTTT
TRBV27	TRBJ2-2	TRBD1	NA	CASSLYPPTGFGTGELFF	TGTGCCAGCAGTTTATACCCCCCGACAGGGTTTGGCACCGGGGAGCTGTTTTTT
TRBV7-9	TRBJ2-1	NA	NA	CASSSRDLQYNEQFF	TGTGCCAGCAGCTCTCGGGACCTACAATACAATGAGCAGTTCTTC
TRBV6-5	TRBJ1-4	NA	NA	CASSSHTTEKLFF	TGTGCCAGCAGCTCCCACACTACCGAAAAACTGTTTTTT
TRBV6-4	TRBJ2-2	TRBD2	NA	CASSPREGTGELFF	TGTGCCAGCAGTCCGCGGGAGGGGACCGGGGAGCTGTTTTTT
TRBV30	TRBJ2-7	NA	few	CAWSVSYEQYF	TGTGCCTGGAGTGTGAGCTACGAGCAGTACTTC
TRBV10-3	TRBJ2-7	NA	NA	CAISDSSYEQYF	TGTGCCATCAGCGATAGCTCCTACGAGCAGTACTTC
TRBV29-1	TRBJ2-1	NA	NA	CSVEDLAGLGNEQFF	TGCAGCGTTGAAGATCTGGCAGGGTTAGGCAATGAGCAGTTCTTC
TRBV15	TRBJ1-1	NA	NA	CATSRGGVMNTEAFF	TGTGCCACCAGCAGAGGCGGGGTGATGAACACTGAAGCTTTCTTT
TRBV27	TRBJ2-7	NA	once	CASSLGGGASYEQYF	TGTGCCAGCAGTTTAGGAGGGGGAGCGTCCTACGAGCAGTACTTC
TRBV19	TRBJ2-5	NA	NA	CASSIQGNYLWPQYF	TGTGCCAGTAGTATACAAGGCAACTACCTTTGGCCCCAGTACTTC
TRBV21-1	TRBJ1-1	NA	NA	CASSAQGGGTEAFF	TGTGCCAGCAGCGCCCAAGGGGGAGGGACTGAAGCTTTCTTT
TRBV30	TRBJ2-5	TRBD1	NA	CAWARDRELQTQYF	TGTGCCTGGGCCCGGGACAGGGAATTGCAGACCCAGTACTTC
TRBV7-9	TRBJ2-2	TRBD2	NA	CASIRGSNTGELFF	TGTGCCAGCATTCGCGGGAGTAACACCGGGGAGCTGTTTTTT
TRBV2	TRBJ1-2	TRBD1	few	CASSKQGLGGYTF	TGTGCCAGCAGTAAACAGGGGTTGGGAGGCTACACCTTC
TRBV7-2	TRBJ2-1	TRBD1	once	CASGQGSHNEQFF	TGTGCCAGCGGACAGGGGAGCCACAATGAGCAGTTCTTC